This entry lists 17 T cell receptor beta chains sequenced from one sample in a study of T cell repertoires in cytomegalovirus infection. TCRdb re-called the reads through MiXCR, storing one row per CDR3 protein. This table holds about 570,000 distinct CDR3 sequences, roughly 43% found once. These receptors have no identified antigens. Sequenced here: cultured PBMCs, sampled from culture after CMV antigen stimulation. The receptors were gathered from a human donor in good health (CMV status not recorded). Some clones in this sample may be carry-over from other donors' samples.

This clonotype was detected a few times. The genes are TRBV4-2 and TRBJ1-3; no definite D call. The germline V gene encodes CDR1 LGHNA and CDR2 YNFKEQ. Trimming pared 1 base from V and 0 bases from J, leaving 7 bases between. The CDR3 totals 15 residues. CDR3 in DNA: TGTGCCAGCAGCCAAGTATGGGCCTCTGGAAACACCATATATTTT. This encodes CASSQVWASGNTIYF.

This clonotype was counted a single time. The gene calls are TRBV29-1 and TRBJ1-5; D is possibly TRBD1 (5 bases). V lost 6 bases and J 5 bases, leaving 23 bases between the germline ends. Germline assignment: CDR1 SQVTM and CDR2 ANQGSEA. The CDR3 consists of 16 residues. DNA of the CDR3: TGCAGCGTAGTACTCGGGGGACTTGGAGGGGATCAGCCCCAGCATTTT. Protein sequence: CSVVLGGLGGDQPQHF.

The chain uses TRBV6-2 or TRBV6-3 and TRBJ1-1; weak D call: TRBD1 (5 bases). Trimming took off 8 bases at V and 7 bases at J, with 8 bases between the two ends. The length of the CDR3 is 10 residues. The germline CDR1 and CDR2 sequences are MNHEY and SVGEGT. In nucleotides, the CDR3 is TGTGCCAGCTGGGACGTTGAAGCTTTCTTT. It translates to CASWDVEAFF.

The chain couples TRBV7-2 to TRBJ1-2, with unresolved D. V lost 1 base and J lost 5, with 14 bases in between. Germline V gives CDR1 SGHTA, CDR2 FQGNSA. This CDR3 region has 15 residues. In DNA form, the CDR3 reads TGTGCCAGCAGCTTAGAGGGCCGAACCCCTTATGGCTACACCTTC. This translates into CASSLEGRTPYGYTF.

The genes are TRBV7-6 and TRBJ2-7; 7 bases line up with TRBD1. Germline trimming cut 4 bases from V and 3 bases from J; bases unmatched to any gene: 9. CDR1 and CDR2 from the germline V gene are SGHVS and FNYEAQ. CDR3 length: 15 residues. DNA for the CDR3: TGTGCCAGCAGCTCCGGGACAGACAGCATCTACGAGCAGTACTTC. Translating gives CASSSGTDSIYEQYF.

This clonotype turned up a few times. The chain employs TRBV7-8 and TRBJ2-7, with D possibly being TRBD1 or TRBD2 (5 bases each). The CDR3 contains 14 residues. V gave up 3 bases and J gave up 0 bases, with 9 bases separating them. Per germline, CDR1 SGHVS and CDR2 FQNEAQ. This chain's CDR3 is CASSLLGDSYEQYF. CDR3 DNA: TGTGCCAGCAGCTTGTTGGGGGACTCCTACGAGCAGTACTTC. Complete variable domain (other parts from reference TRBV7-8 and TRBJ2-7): GAGVSQSPRYKVAKRGQDVALRCDPISGHVSLFWYQQALGQGPEFLTYFQNEAQLDKSGLPSDRFFAERPEGSVSTLKIQRTQQEDSAVYLCASSLLGDSYEQYFGPGTRLTVT.

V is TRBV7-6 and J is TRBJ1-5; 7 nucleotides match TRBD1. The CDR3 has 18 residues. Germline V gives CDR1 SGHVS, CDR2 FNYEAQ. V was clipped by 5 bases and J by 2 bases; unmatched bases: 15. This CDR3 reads CASSPLARDSLGNQPQHF. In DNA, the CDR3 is TGTGCCAGCAGCCCCCTTGCCCGGGACAGCCTGGGCAATCAGCCCCAGCATTTT.

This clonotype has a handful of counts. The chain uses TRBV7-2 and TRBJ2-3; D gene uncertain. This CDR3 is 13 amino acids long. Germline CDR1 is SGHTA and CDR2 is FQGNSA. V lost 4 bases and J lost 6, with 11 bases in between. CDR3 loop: CASSSSVRDTQYF. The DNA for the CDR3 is TGTGCCAGCAGCTCTTCCGTTCGGGATACGCAGTATTTT.

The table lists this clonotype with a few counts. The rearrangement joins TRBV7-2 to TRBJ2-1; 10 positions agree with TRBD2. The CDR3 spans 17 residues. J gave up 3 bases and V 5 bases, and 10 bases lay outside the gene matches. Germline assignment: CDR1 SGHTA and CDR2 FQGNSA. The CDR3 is CASSKRASGGVYNEQFF. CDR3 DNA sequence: TGTGCCAGCAGCAAGCGGGCTAGCGGGGGAGTCTACAATGAGCAGTTCTTC.

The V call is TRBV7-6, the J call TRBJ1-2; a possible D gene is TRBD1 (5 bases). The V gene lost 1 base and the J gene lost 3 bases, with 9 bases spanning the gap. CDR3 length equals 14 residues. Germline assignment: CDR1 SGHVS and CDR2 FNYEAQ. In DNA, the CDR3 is TGTGCCAGCAGCTTAGGGACAAAAGACTATGGCTACACCTTC. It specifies CASSLGTKDYGYTF.

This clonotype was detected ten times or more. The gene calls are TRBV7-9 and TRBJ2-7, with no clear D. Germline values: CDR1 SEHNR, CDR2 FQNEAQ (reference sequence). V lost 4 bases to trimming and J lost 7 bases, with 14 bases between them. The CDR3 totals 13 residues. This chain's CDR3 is CASSSPKSVEQYF. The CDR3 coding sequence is TGTGCCAGCAGCTCTCCAAAGTCTGTGGAGCAGTACTTC. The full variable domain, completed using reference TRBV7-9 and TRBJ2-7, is DTGVSQNPRHKITKRGQNVTFRCDPISEHNRLYWYRQTLGQGPEFLTYFQNEAQLEKSRLLSDRFSAERPKGSFSTLEIQRTEQGDSAMYLCASSSPKSVEQYFGPGTRLTVT.

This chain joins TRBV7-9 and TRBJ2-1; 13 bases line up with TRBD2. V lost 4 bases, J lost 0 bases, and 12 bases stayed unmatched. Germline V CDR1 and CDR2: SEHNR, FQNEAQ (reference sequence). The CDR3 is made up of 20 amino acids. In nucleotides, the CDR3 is TGTGCCAGCAGCTCCCATACACTAGCGGGAGGGGGCCTCTCCTACAATGAGCAGTTCTTC. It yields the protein CASSSHTLAGGGLSYNEQFF. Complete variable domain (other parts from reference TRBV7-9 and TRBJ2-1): DTGVSQNPRHKITKRGQNVTFRCDPISEHNRLYWYRQTLGQGPEFLTYFQNEAQLEKSRLLSDRFSAERPKGSFSTLEIQRTEQGDSAMYLCASSSHTLAGGGLSYNEQFFGPGTRLTVL.

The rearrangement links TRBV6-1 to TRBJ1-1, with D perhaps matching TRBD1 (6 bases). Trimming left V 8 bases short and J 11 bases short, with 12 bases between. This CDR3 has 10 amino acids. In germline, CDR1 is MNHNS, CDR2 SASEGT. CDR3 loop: CASSQGGAFF. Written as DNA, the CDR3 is TGTGCCAGCTCACAGGGCGGGGCTTTCTTT.

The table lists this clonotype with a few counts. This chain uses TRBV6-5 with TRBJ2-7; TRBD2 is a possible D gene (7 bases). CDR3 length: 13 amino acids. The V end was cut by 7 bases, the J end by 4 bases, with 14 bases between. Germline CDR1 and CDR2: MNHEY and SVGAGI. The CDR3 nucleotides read TGTGCCAGCAAGGGGGGGGGCCGATACGAGCAGTACTTC. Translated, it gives CASKGGGRYEQYF.

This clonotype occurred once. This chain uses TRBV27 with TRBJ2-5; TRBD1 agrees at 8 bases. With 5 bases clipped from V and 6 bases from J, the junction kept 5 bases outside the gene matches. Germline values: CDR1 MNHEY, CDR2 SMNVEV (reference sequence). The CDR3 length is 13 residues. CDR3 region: CASSQQGGQTQYF. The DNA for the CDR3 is TGTGCCAGCAGTCAACAGGGGGGACAGACCCAGTACTTC.

In nucleotides, the CDR3 is TGTGCCAGCAGCCCGGGGGGACTAGCGGGGTCGGTTGAGCAGTTCTTC. It is translated as CASSPGGLAGSVEQFF. The chain is built from TRBV7-2 and TRBJ2-1; 13 positions agree with TRBD2. The CDR3 covers 16 residues. In germline, CDR1 is SGHTA, CDR2 FQGNSA. After removal of 5 bases from V and 9 bases from J, the junction contained 10 bases not matched to a gene.

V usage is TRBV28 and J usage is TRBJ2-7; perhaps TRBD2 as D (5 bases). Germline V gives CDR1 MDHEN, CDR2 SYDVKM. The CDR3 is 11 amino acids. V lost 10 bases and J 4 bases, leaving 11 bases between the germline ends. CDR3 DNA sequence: TGTGCCACCACGGGGTATTACGAGCAGTACTTC. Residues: CATTGYYEQYF.